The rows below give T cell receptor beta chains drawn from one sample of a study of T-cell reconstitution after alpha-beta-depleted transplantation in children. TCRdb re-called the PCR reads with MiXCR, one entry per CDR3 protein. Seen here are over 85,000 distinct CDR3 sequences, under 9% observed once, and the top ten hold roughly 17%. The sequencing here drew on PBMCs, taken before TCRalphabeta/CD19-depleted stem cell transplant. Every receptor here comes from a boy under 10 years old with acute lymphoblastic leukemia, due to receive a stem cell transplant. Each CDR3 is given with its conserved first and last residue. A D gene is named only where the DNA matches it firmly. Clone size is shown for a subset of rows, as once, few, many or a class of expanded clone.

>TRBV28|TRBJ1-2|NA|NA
TGTGCCAGCAGCCCTCCGGGTGCCTATGGCTACACCTTC
CASSPPGAYGYTF
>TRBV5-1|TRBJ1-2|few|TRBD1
TGCGCCAGCAGCAACGGACAGGGAGGCTATGGCTACACCTTC
CASSNGQGGYGYTF
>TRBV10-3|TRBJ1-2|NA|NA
TGTGCCATCAGTGAGCATGGATCCTCCTATGGCTACACCTTC
CAISEHGSSYGYTF
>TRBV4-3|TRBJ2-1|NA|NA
TGCGCCAGCAGCGAGGACAGCAGCTCCTACAATGAGCAGTTCTTC
CASSEDSSSYNEQFF
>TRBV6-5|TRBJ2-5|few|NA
TGTGCCAGCAGTTACCCATCGACGGGAGAGGAGACCCAGTACTTC
CASSYPSTGEETQYF
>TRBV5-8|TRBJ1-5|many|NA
TGTGCCAGCAGTCCAGACAGGATCCCCCCCCAGCCCCAGCATTTT
CASSPDRIPPQPQHF
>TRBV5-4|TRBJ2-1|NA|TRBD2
TGTGCCAGCAGCTTGGCCTTGGGGGGGGGGGCCTACAATGAGCAGTTCTTC
CASSLALGGGAYNEQFF
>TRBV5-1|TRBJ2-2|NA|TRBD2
TGCGCCAGCAGCCCCGGACTAGCGGGGAAGGCCGGGGAGCTGTTTTTT
CASSPGLAGKAGELFF
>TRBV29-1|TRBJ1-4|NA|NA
TGCAGCGTTGTAATGGGACTGACTAATGAAAAACTGTTTTTT
CSVVMGLTNEKLFF
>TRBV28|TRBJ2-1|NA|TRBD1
TGTTCCAGCACTTCAGCCGGACAGGGGGTTTTCAATGAGCAGTTCTTC
CSSTSAGQGVFNEQFF
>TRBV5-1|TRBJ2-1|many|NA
TGCGCCAGCAGCTTGGTGGGTGGGGCCCTTCCCTACAATGAGCAGTTCTTC
CASSLVGGALPYNEQFF
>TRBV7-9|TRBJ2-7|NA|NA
TGTGCCAGCAGCCCCGGGATAAGCTACTACGAGCAGTACTTC
CASSPGISYYEQYF
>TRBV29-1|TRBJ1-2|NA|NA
TGCAGCGTTGGGGGGTACTATGGCTACACCTTC
CSVGGYYGYTF
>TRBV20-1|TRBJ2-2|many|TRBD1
TGCAGTGCTCGGGCAGGGGGGAACACCGGGGAGCTGTTTTTT
CSARAGGNTGELFF
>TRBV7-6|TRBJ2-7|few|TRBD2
TGTGCCAGCAGCCAGACTAGCGGGGGGCTCTACGAGCAGTACTTC
CASSQTSGGLYEQYF
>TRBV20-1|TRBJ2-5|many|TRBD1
TGCAGTGCTAGGACAGGGGGAAACCAAGAGACCCAGTACTTC
CSARTGGNQETQYF
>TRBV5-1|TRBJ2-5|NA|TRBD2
TGCGCCAGCAGCTTGTCTAGCGGGTTCGGCGCGGGTGAGACCCAGTACTTC
CASSLSSGFGAGETQYF
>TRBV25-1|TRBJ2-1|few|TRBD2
TGTGCCAGCAGTGGGACTAGCGGGGGCCGTTACAATGAGCAGTTCTTC
CASSGTSGGRYNEQFF
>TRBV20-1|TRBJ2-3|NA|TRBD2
TGCAGTGCTAGACTAGCGGGGGGGCCGGTAGATACGCAGTATTTT
CSARLAGGPVDTQYF
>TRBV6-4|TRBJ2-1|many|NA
TGTGCCAGCAGTGACGAGGGACCTTTTATTCCCTCCTACAATGAGCAGTTCTTC
CASSDEGPFIPSYNEQFF
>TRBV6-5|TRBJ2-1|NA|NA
TGTGCCAGCAGTTACTCGTCAGTCCACAATGAGCAGTTCTTC
CASSYSSVHNEQFF
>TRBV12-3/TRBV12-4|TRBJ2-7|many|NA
TGTGCCAGCAGTTTGGAAAGGACAGCGTACGAGCAGTACTTC
CASSLERTAYEQYF
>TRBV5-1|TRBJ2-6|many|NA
TGCGCCAGCAGCTTGAGGGGCTCTGGGGCCAACGTCCTGACTTTC
CASSLRGSGANVLTF
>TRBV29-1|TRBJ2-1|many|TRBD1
TGCAGCGTTCAGGGGGTGTCTTCTAGCTCCTACAATGAGCAGTTCTTC
CSVQGVSSSSYNEQFF
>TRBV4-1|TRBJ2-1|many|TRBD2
TGCGCCAGCAGCCAATTCTTAGCGGGGGGGTACAATGAGCAGTTCTTC
CASSQFLAGGYNEQFF
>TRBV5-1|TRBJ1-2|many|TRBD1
TGCGCCAGCAGCTTTTCAGGACAGGCCCGGAGGGGCTACACCTTC
CASSFSGQARRGYTF
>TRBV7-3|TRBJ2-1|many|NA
TGTGCCAGCAGCCCCGACGGGACAACCAACAATGAGCAGTTCTTC
CASSPDGTTNNEQFF
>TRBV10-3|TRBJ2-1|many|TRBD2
TGTGCCATCAGTGGCCAGCTAGCGGGGGGTGGTGAGCAGTTCTTC
CAISGQLAGGGEQFF
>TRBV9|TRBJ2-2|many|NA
TGTGCCAGCAGCCCCGAAGGCGCGAACACCGGGGAGCTGTTTTTT
CASSPEGANTGELFF
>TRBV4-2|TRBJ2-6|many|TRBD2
TGTGCCAGCAGCCAAGCGGGGGGGTCTGGGGCCAACGTCCTGACTTTC
CASSQAGGSGANVLTF
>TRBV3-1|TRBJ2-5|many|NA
TGTGCCAGCAGCCAAGTACGGGACACCCATCAAGAGACCCAGTACTTC
CASSQVRDTHQETQYF
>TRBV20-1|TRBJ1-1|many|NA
TGCAGTGCTAGTAAGAAAGGCATGGAGGCTTTCTTT
CSASKKGMEAFF
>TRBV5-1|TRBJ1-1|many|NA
TGCGCCAGCAGCGGGGACGGGAACACTGAAGCTTTCTTT
CASSGDGNTEAFF
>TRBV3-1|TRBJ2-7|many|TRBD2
TGTGCCAGCAGCCAATACGGGACTAGAGGCTACGAGCAGTACTTC
CASSQYGTRGYEQYF
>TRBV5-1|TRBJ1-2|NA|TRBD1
TGCGCCAGCAGCCCTGGACAGGGGGCATCTGGCTACACCTTC
CASSPGQGASGYTF
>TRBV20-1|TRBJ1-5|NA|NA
TGCAGTGCTAGAGATGGTTTACGGATCAATCAGCCCCAGCATTTT
CSARDGLRINQPQHF
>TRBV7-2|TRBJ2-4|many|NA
TGTGCCAGCAGCTTAGCCCTAAACAGGGAGAACATTCAGTACTTC
CASSLALNRENIQYF
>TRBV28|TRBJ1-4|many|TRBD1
TGTGCCAGCAGTCAATTCTCGGACAGGGAAAATGAAAAACTGTTTTTT
CASSQFSDRENEKLFF
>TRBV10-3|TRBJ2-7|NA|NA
TGTGCCATCAGTGAGTCGCCAGGGGGGATCTACGAGCAGTACTTC
CAISESPGGIYEQYF
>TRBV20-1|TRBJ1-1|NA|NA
TGCAGTGTGACGAGGGGACCGAACACTGAAGCTTTCTTT
CSVTRGPNTEAFF
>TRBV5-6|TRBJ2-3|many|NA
TGTGCCACTACCCTCCCGGGTGGGGCAGATACGCAGTATTTT
CATTLPGGADTQYF
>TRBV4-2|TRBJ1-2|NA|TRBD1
TGTGCCAGGAGCCCAGGGGGCATTAACTATGGCTACACCTTC
CARSPGGINYGYTF
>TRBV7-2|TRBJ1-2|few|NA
TGTGCCAGCAGTCGGGAGGGGGGGGCCTTGCGCTATGGCTACACCTTC
CASSREGGALRYGYTF
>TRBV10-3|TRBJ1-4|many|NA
TGTGCCATCAGTGAGAAGGCAGGGCCTAATGAAAAACTGTTTTTT
CAISEKAGPNEKLFF
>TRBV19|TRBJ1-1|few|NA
TGTGCCAGTAGTATCGGTGAGAGGACTGAAGCTTTCTTT
CASSIGERTEAFF
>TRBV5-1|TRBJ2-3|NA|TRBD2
TGCGCCAGCAGCAGGAGACTAGCGGGGGGAACAGATACGCAGTATTTT
CASSRRLAGGTDTQYF
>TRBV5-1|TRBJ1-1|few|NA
TGCGCCAGCAGCCTAAGGGGCGAGGACACTGAAGCTTTCTTT
CASSLRGEDTEAFF
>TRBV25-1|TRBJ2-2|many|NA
TGTGCCAGCAGTGAGGGGAATGTGAACACCGGGGAGCTGTTTTTT
CASSEGNVNTGELFF
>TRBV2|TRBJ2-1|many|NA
TGTGCCAGCAGTACTCAACAGGGCAATGAGCAGTTCTTC
CASSTQQGNEQFF
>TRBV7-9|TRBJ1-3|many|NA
TGTGCCAGCAGCTTAGGGGCACTCTCTGGAAACACCATATATTTT
CASSLGALSGNTIYF
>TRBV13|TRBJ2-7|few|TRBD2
TGTGCCAGCAGCCCTTTCAGCGGGGGGCCCACCTACGAGCAGTACTTC
CASSPFSGGPTYEQYF
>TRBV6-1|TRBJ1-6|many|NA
TGTGCCAGCAGTCCCCGGACGAATTCACCCCTCCACTTT
CASSPRTNSPLHF
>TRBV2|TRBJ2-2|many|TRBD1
TGTGCCAGCAGTGAAGGGACAGGGGACACCGGGGAGCTGTTTTTT
CASSEGTGDTGELFF
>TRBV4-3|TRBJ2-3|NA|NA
TGCGCCAGCAGCCAACTCGCTCGGGGGTGGAGCACAGATACGCAGTATTTT
CASSQLARGWSTDTQYF